Sequencing of this T cell receptor beta chain was carried out in a study of low-dose radiotherapy and immunotherapy resistance in tumors. Study context: The schedule for Cohort 2 used 1 Gy per fraction every two weeks, which added up to 13 Gy over 26 weeks.

Germline CDR1 SGHNT, CDR2 YYREEE (reference sequence). This CDR3 region has 14 residues. The V gene end was trimmed by 3 bases and the J gene end by 5 bases; junction bases not matched to a gene: 7. This clonotype has a count of ten or more. Primers targeting TRAV and TRBV primed first-strand cDNA, covering alpha and beta chains. A constant-region primer paired with the V-primer adapter amplified TCRs over around 18 PCR cycles. The authors amplified isolated mRNA by in vitro transcription. TCRdb recomputed calls from the reads with MiXCR, one row per CDR3 protein. The table includes about 39,000 distinct CDR3 sequences, 20% detected once. The time point denotes: after trial treatment. Treatment noted: LDRT plus nivolumab, ipilimumab, low-dose cyclophosphamide and aspirin (RACIN trial).

The starting material was PBMCs, obtained after low-dose radiotherapy plus immunotherapy. The chain links TRBV5-4 to TRBJ1-2; 7 bases are a match to TRBD1. The source of this sequence is a female donor with ovarian cancer. CDR3 sequence (DNA): TGTGCCAGCAGCTCGATCGACAGGGAATATGGCTACACCTTC. Residues: CASSSIDREYGYTF.